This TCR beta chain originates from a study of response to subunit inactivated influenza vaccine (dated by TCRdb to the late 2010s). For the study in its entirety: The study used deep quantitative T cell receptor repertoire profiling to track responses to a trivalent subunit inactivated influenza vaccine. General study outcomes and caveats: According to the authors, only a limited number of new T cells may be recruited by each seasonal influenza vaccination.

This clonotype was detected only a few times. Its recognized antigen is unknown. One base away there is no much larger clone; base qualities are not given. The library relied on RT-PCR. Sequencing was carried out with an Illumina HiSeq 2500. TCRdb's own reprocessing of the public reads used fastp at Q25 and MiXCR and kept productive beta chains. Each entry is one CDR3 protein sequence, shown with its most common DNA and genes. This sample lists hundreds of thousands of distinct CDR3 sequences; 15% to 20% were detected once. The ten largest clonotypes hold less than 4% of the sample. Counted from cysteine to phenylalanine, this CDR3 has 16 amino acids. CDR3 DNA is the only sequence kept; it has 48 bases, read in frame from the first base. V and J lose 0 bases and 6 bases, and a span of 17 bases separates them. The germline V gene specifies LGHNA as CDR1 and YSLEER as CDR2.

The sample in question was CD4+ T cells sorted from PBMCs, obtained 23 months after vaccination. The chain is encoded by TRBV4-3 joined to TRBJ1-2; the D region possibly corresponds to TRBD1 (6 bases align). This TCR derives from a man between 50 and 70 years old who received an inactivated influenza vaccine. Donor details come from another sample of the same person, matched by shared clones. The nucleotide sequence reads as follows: TGCGCCAGCAGCCAAGAAGGGGGGGCCAGGGTTGATGGCTACACCTTC. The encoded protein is CASSQEGGARVDGYTF.